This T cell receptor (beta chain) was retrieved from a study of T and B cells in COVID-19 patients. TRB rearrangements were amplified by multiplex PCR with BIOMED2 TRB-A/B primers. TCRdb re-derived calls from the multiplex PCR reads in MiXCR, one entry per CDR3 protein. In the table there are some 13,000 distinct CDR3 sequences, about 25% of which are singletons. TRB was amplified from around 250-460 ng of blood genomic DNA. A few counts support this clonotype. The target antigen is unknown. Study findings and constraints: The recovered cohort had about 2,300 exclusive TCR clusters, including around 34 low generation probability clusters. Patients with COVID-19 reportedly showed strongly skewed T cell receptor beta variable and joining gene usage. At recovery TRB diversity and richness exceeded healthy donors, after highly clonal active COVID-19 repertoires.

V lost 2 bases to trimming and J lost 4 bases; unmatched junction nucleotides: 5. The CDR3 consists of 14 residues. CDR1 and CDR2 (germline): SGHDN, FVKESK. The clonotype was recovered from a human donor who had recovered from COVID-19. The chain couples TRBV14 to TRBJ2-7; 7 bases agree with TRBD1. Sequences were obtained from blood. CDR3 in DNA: TGTGCCAGCAGCCAACAGGGGGTGGGATACGAGCAGTACTTC. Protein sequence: CASSQQGVGYEQYF.